The rows below give T cell receptor beta chains drawn from one sample of a study of blood T cell repertoires in COVID-19. Assay used: immunoSEQ multiplex PCR; TCRdb lists only in-frame clones, some missing. The sample contains more than 85,000 clones, approximately 84% of which appear only once. The sample taken for sequencing was peripheral blood. The receptor source for this set is a human donor in a cohort sampled during active COVID-19. Both conserved end residues are part of each CDR3. D genes are given only for firm matches. Rows give clone size only sometimes, using once, few, many, or a class for an expanded clone.

V	D	J	size	CDR3	DNA
TRBV6-5	-	TRBJ1-1	-	CASTHSGNTEAFF	TGTGCCAGCACCCACTCAGGGAACACTGAAGCTTTCTTT
TRBV6-6	-	TRBJ2-5	-	CATSRGGAEETQYF	TGTGCCACCTCAAGGGGGGGGGCCGAAGAGACCCAGTACTTC
TRBV5-1	-	TRBJ2-1	-	CASSLEGPLPNNEQFF	TGCGCCAGCAGCTTGGAGGGGCCCCTACCAAACAATGAGCAGTTCTTC
TRBV10-3	TRBD1	TRBJ2-2	-	CAISDLGQGNTGELFF	TGTGCCATCAGTGATTTAGGACAGGGCAATACCGGGGAGCTGTTTTTT
TRBV29-1	-	TRBJ1-4	-	CSVGGPANEKLFF	TGCAGCGTTGGAGGGCCGGCTAATGAAAAACTGTTTTTT
TRBV11-2	-	TRBJ2-2	-	CASSFARSISTGELFF	TGTGCCAGCAGCTTCGCCAGGTCAATTAGCACCGGGGAGCTGTTTTTT
TRBV10-2	TRBD1	TRBJ2-7	once	CAPQGTGAAHEQYF	TGCGCTCCACAAGGGACAGGGGCAGCCCACGAGCAGTACTTC
TRBV1	-	TRBJ2-4	-	CTSTRQGLDIQYF	TGCACCAGCACTCGACAGGGACTGGACATTCAGTACTTC
TRBV15	-	TRBJ2-1	-	CATSRDLGGVQFF	TGTGCCACCAGCAGAGATTTGGGGGGAGTGCAGTTCTTC
TRBV5-1	TRBD1	TRBJ2-7	-	CASSLTSGTGSHEQYF	TGCGCCAGCAGCTTGACATCCGGGACAGGGAGCCACGAGCAGTACTTC
TRBV10-3	TRBD2	TRBJ2-3	-	CAIRREGWADTQYF	TGTGCCATCAGGCGGGAGGGCTGGGCAGATACGCAGTATTTT
TRBV15	TRBD1	TRBJ1-3	-	CATSRTGAAGNTIYF	TGTGCCACCAGCAGGACAGGGGCCGCTGGAAACACCATATATTTT
TRBV9	TRBD2	TRBJ2-7	-	CASSPGGRGSYEQYF	TGTGCCAGCAGCCCAGGTGGGCGGGGGTCCTACGAGCAGTACTTC
TRBV6-5	TRBD1	TRBJ1-2	-	CASSPRDRGSGYTF	TGTGCCAGCAGTCCCCGCGACAGGGGTAGTGGCTACACCTTC
TRBV5-6	TRBD2	TRBJ2-1	-	CASSYRLTSGGANEQFF	TGTGCCAGCAGCTATCGGTTGACTAGCGGGGGGGCCAATGAGCAGTTCTTC
TRBV11-2	-	TRBJ1-1	-	CASSPPGRDIYNTEAFF	TGTGCCAGCAGCCCCCCTGGGCGGGATATTTACAACACTGAAGCTTTCTTT
TRBV25-1	TRBD1	TRBJ1-2	once	CASSFGQAVNYGYTF	TGTGCCAGCAGTTTCGGACAGGCGGTTAACTATGGCTACACCTTC
TRBV7-9	-	TRBJ1-2	once	CASSLGANYGYTF	TGTGCCAGCAGCTTAGGAGCTAACTATGGCTACACCTTC
TRBV3-1/TRBV3-2	TRBD1	TRBJ1-1	-	CASNSGTGDVGTEAFF	TGTGCCAGCAACTCCGGGACAGGGGATGTAGGCACTGAAGCTTTCTTT
TRBV6-6	-	TRBJ1-1	-	CASSSTRGAPEAFF	TGTGCCAGCAGCTCCACGCGGGGGGCGCCGGAAGCTTTCTTT
TRBV27	TRBD2	TRBJ2-5	-	CASKFIAGGRGETQYF	TGTGCCAGCAAATTCATAGCGGGAGGGAGGGGAGAGACCCAGTACTTC
TRBV18	-	TRBJ1-5	-	CASSPREGTGSNQPQHF	TGTGCCAGCTCACCACGGGAGGGAACGGGGAGCAATCAGCCCCAGCATTTT
TRBV15	TRBD2	TRBJ2-6	-	CATGDLAGGSSGANVLTF	TGTGCCACTGGGGATTTAGCGGGGGGGTCCTCTGGGGCCAACGTCCTGACTTTC
TRBV9	TRBD1	TRBJ1-1	-	CASSVAGTGDTEAFF	TGTGCCAGCAGCGTAGCCGGGACAGGGGACACTGAAGCTTTCTTT
TRBV6-5	TRBD1	TRBJ1-5	-	CASSPDRGRNQPQHF	TGTGCCAGCAGCCCAGACAGGGGTCGCAATCAGCCCCAGCATTTT
TRBV6-1	-	TRBJ2-7	-	CASRHSTGPYEQYF	TGTGCCAGCAGACATAGTACAGGGCCCTACGAGCAGTACTTC
TRBV3-1/TRBV3-2	TRBD2	TRBJ2-4	-	CASSQDLTSGGPGSKNIQYF	TGTGCCAGCAGCCAAGATTTGACTAGCGGGGGTCCCGGGTCCAAAAACATTCAGTACTTC
TRBV18	-	TRBJ1-3	-	CASSSTQGRKAAGNTIYF	TGTGCCAGCTCATCCACCCAGGGGAGAAAAGCGGCTGGAAACACCATATATTTT
TRBV29-1	TRBD2	TRBJ2-5	-	CSVEEGTRAQYF	TGCAGCGTTGAAGAAGGGACTAGGGCCCAGTACTTC